This T cell receptor beta chain was identified in a study of shared clonotypes between healthy human individuals. Details on this clone: Its specificity is not known.

Study-wide findings and caveats: Naive subsets generally had larger estimated richness than memory subsets. Clonotypes shared by all four donors outscored non-shared clonotypes in generation probability. Although depth was large, rarefaction showed that sequencing of the sorted subsets was incomplete.

Clones were read by immunoSEQ multiplex PCR, and TCRdb kept only the in-frame ones, dropping some. The sample lists more than 2,000,000 clones; around 90% were seen once. The CDR3 is 14 residues long. Trimming left V 1 base short and J 6 bases short, with 13 bases between. CDR1 is SGHNT and CDR2 is YYREEE in the germline V gene (reference sequence). This clonotype was obtained from a man younger than 30 in good health. The sequenced material came from naive CD4+ T cells sorted from blood. Subset in this sample: CD45RA+ positively selected. The V call is TRBV5-4, the J call TRBJ2-5; D could derive from TRBD1 or TRBD2 (5 bases each). The CDR3 DNA reads TGTGCCAGCAGCTTGTTCAGTCCGGGGCAGACCCAGTACTTC. This sequence encodes CASSLFSPGQTQYF.